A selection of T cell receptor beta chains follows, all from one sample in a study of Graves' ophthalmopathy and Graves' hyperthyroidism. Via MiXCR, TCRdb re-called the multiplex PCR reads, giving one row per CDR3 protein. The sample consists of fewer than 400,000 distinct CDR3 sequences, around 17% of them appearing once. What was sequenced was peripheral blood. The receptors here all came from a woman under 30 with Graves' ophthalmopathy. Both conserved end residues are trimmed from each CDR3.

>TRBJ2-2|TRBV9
ASSVAERSNTGELF
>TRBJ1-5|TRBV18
ASSPHSNQPQH
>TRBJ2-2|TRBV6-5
ASSYAQENTGELF
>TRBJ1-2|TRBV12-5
ASSFTGLDGYT
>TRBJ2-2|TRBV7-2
ASSSWNTGELF
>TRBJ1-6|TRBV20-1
SAAGRANSPLH
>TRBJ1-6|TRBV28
ASNAPILGSLH
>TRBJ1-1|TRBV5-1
ASGGVGDTEAF
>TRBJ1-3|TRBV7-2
ASNGDSGNTIY
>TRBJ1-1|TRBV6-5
ASSYGPGQEAF
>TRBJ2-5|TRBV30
AWRLGSGGTQETQY
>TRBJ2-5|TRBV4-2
ASSSRTSGGAGETQY
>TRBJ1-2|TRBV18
ASSPKVDRPSNYGYT
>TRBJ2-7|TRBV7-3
ASSPSPRGGLSEQY
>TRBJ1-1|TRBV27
ASRQQANTEAF
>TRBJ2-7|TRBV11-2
ASSFDWPPEQY
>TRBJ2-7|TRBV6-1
ASSQSPYEQY